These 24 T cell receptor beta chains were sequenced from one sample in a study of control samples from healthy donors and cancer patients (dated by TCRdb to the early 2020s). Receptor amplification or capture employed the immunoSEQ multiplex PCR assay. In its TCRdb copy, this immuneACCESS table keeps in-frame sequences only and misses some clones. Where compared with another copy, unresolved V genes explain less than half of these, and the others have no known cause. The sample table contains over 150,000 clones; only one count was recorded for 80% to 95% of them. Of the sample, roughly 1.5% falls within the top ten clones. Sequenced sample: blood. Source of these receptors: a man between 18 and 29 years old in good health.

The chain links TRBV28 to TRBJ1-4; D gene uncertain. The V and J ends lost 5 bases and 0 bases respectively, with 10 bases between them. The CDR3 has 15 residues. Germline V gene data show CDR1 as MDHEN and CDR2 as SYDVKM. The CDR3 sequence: CASSVYSTTNEKLFF. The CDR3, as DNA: TGTGCCAGCAGTGTCTACAGTACAACTAATGAAAAACTGTTTTTT.

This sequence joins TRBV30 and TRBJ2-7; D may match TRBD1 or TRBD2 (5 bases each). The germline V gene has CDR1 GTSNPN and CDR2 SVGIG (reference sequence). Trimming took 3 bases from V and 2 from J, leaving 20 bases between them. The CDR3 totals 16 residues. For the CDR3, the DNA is TGTGCCTGGAGGGGTATACCGGGACCTTCGACCTACGAGCAGTACTTC. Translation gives CAWRGIPGPSTYEQYF.

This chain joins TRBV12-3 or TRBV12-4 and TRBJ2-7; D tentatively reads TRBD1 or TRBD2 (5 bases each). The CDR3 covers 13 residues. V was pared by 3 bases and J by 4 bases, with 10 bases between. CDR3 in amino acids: CASSLGVLYEQYF. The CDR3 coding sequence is TGTGCCAGCAGTTTGGGGGTATTGTACGAGCAGTACTTC.

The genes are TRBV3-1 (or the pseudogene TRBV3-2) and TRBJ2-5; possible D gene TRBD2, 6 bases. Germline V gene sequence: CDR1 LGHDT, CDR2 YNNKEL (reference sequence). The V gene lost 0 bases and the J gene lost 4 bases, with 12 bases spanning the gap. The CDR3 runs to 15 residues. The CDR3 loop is CASSQDSPGGETQYF. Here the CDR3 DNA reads TGTGCCAGCAGCCAAGATTCGCCCGGGGGAGAGACCCAGTACTTC.

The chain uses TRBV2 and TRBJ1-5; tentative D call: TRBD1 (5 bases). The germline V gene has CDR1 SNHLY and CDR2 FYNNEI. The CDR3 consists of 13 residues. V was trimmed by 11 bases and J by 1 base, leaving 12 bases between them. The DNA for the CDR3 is TGTGCCGTCAGGGCCGGGAGCAATCAGCCCCAGCATTTT. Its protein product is CAVRAGSNQPQHF.

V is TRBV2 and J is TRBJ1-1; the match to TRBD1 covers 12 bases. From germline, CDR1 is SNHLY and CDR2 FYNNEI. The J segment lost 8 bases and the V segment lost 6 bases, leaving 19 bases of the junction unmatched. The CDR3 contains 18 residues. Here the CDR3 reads CASSKIHSGTGGEGEAFF. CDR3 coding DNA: TGTGCCAGCAGCAAAATCCATTCCGGGACAGGGGGCGAGGGGGAAGCTTTCTTT.

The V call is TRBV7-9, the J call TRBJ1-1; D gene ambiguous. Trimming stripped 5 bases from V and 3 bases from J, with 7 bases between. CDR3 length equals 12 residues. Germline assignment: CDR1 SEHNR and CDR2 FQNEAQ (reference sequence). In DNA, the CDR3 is TGTGCCAGCAGCCCCAGAGACACTGAAGCTTTCTTT. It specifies CASSPRDTEAFF.

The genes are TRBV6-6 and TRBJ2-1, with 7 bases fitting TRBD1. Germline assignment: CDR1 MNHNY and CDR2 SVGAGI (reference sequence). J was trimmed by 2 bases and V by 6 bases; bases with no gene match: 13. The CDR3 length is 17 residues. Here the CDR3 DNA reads TGTGCCAGCAGCCGATCCGCGACAGGGAGTCCCTACAATGAGCAGTTCTTC. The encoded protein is CASSRSATGSPYNEQFF.

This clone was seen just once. CDR3 loop: CASSQGVDSPLHF. The CDR3 region has the DNA TGTGCCAGCAGTCAGGGAGTGGATTCACCCCTCCACTTT. The chain has TRBV6-5 and TRBJ1-6; a weak D match, TRBD1 (5 bases). Trimming pared 5 bases from V and 8 bases from J, leaving 10 bases between. There are 13 residues in the CDR3. Germline assignment: CDR1 MNHEY and CDR2 SVGAGI.

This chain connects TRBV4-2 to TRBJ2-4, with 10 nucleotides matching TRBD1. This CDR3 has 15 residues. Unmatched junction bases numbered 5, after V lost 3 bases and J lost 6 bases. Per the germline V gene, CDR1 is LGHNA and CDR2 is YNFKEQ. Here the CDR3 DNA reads TGTGCCAGCAGCCAGTGGACAGGGGGAACAAACATTCAGTACTTC. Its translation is CASSQWTGGTNIQYF.

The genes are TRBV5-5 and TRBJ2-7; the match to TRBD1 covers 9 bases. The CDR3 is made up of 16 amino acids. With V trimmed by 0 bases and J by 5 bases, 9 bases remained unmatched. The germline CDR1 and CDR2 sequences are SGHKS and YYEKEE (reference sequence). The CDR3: CASSLVPGQGVNEQYF. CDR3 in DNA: TGTGCCAGCAGCTTGGTCCCGGGACAGGGCGTGAACGAGCAGTACTTC.

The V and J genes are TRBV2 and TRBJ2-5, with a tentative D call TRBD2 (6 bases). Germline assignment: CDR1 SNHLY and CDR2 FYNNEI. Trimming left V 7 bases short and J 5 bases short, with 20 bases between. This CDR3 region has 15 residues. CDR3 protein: CASIPGGLGGETQYF. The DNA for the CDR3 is TGTGCCAGCATCCCTGGGGGACTTGGGGGGGAGACCCAGTACTTC.

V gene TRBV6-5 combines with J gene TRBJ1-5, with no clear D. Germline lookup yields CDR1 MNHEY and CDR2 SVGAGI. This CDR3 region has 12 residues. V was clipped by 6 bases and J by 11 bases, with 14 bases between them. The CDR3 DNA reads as TGTGCCAGCAGATCGGATTGGAGGGCCCAGCATTTT. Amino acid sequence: CASRSDWRAQHF.

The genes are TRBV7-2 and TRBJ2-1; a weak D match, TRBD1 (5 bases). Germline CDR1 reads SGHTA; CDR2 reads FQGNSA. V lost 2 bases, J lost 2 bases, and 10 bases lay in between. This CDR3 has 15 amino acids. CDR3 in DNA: TGTGCCAGCAGCTTATCGGCAGGGACCTACAATGAGCAGTTCTTC. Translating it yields CASSLSAGTYNEQFF.

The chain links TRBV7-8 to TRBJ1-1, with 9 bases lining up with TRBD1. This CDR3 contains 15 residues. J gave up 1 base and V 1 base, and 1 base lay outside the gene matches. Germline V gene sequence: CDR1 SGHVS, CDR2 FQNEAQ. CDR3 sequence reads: CASSLVTGGNTEAFF. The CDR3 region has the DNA TGTGCCAGCAGCTTAGTGACAGGGGGGAACACTGAAGCTTTCTTT.

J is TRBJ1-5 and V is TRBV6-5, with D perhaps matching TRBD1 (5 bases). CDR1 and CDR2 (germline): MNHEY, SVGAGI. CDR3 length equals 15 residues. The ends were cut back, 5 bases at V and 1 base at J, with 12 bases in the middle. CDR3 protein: CASSPRGRSNQPQHF. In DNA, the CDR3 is TGTGCCAGCAGTCCTAGGGGTAGAAGCAATCAGCCCCAGCATTTT.

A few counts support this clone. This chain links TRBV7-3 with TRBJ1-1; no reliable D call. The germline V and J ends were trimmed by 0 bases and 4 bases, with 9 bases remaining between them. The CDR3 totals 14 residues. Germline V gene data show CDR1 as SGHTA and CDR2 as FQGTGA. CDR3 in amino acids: CASSLTLFTTEAFF. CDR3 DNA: TGTGCCAGCAGCTTAACTCTGTTTACCACTGAAGCTTTCTTT.

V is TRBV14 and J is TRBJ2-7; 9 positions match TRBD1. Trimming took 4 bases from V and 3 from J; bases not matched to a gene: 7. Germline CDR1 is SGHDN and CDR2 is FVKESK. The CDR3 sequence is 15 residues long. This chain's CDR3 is CASSPLGTGIYEQYF. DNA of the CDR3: TGTGCCAGCAGCCCCCTTGGGACAGGGATCTACGAGCAGTACTTC.

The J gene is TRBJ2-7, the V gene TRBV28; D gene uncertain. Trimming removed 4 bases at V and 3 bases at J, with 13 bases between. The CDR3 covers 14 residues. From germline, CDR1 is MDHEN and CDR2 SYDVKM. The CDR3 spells CASSSRVSLYEQYF. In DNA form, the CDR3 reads TGTGCCAGCAGTTCCCGGGTCTCCCTCTACGAGCAGTACTTC.

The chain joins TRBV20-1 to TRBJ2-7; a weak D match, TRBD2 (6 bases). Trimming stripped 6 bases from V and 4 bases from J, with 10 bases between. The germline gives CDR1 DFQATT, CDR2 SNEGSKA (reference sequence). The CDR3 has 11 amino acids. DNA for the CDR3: TGCAGTGCCCCGCGGGATTACGAGCAGTACTTC. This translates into CSAPRDYEQYF.

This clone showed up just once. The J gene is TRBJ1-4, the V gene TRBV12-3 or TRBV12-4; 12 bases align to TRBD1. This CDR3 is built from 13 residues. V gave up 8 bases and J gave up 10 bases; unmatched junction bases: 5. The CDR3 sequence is CASGDRGRGKLFF. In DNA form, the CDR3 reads TGTGCCAGCGGGGACAGGGGGCGGGGAAAACTGTTTTTT.

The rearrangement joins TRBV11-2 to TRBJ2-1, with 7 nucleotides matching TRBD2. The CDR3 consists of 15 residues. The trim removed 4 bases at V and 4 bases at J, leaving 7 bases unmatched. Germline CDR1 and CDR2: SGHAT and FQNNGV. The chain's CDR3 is CASSSLREDYNEQFF. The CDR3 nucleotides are TGTGCCAGCAGCTCCCTCCGGGAGGATTACAATGAGCAGTTCTTC.

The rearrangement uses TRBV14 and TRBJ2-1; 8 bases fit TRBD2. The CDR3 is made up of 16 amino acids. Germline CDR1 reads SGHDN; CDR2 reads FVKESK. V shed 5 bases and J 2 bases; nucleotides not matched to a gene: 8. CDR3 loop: CASSYSRGVAYNEQFF. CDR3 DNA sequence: TGTGCCAGCAGCTATTCGCGGGGGGTTGCCTACAATGAGCAGTTCTTC. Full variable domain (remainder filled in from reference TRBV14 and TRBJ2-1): EAGVTQFPSHSVIEKGQTVTLRCDPISGHDNLYWYRRVMGKEIKFLLHFVKESKQDESGMPNNRFLAERTGGTYSTLKVQPAELEDSGVYFCASSYSRGVAYNEQFFGPGTRLTVL.

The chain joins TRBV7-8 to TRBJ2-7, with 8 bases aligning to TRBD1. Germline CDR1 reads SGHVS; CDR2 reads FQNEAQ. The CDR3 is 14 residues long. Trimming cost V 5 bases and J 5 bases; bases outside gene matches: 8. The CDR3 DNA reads TGTGCCAGCAGCCGGTGGACAGGGATGGACGAGCAGTACTTC. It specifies CASSRWTGMDEQYF.